The 19 T cell receptor beta chains below were found in one sample sequenced in a study of blood T cell repertoires in COVID-19 (dated by TCRdb to 2018 to 2021). Libraries were constructed by the immunoSEQ multiplex PCR assay. Held by TCRdb, this immuneACCESS table contains in-frame sequences only and omits some clones. Under half of the omission traces to an unresolved V gene where checked; the cause of the rest is unknown. Within this sample are around 200,000 clones, with roughly 86% of them counted one time only. Under 3.5% of the sample lies in the top ten. The sequenced sample consisted of peripheral blood. These receptors were taken from an older man with acute or convalescent COVID-19.

This clone was counted only a few times. The genes are TRBV27 and TRBJ1-1; D might be TRBD1 (6 bases). The V end lost 5 bases, the J end lost 5 bases, and 21 bases lay between the germline ends. The CDR3 is 16 residues long. The germline V gene has CDR1 MNHEY and CDR2 SMNVEV (reference sequence). The CDR3 sequence: CASSMTGLGVRTEAFF. For the CDR3, the DNA is TGTGCCAGCAGTATGACAGGATTGGGGGTTAGAACTGAAGCTTTCTTT.

The rearrangement uses TRBV27 and TRBJ2-5, with TRBD2 matching 7 bases. This CDR3 comprises 20 residues. Trimming at V came to 5 bases and at J to 2 bases, leaving 23 bases not matched to a gene. Looked up from germline, CDR1 is MNHEY and CDR2 is SMNVEV (reference sequence). The CDR3 protein is CASSHFWTGGVRAGQETQYF. CDR3 coding DNA: TGTGCCAGCAGTCACTTCTGGACCGGGGGTGTCCGAGCGGGACAAGAGACCCAGTACTTC.

The chain employs TRBV3-1 (or the pseudogene TRBV3-2) and TRBJ2-1, with 9 bases that match TRBD2. V shed 0 bases and J 10 bases; nucleotides not matched to a gene: 10. CDR3 length: 16 residues. Germline assignment: CDR1 LGHDT and CDR2 YNNKEL (reference sequence). Here the CDR3 reads CASSQDGRGGLLEQFF. CDR3 in DNA: TGTGCCAGCAGCCAAGATGGGCGGGGGGGACTCCTCGAGCAGTTCTTC.

This sequence joins TRBV5-1 and TRBJ1-2; D uncertain. CDR1 and CDR2 from the germline V gene are SGHRS and YFSETQ. The CDR3 sequence is 15 residues long. Trimming shortened V by 0 bases and J by 4 bases, and 13 bases separated the two germline ends. Here the CDR3 reads CASSLATGDFYGYTF. The CDR3 nucleotides are TGCGCCAGCAGCTTGGCCACGGGAGATTTCTATGGCTACACCTTC.

The CDR3 region has the DNA TGTGCCAGCAGCCCCCCGACAGGGGGAGGTCAGCCCCAGCATTTT. This codes for CASSPPTGGGQPQHF. The chain uses TRBV28 and TRBJ1-5; the match to TRBD1 covers 9 bases. The V segment lost 6 bases and the J segment 6 bases; nucleotides outside the gene matches: 9. The length of the CDR3 is 15 residues. From germline, CDR1 is MDHEN and CDR2 SYDVKM. Together with reference TRBV28 and TRBJ1-5, the CDR3 gives the full variable domain: DVKVTQSSRYLVKRTGEKVFLECVQDMDHENMFWYRQDPGLGLRLIYFSYDVKMKEKGDIPEGYSVSREKKERFSLILESASTNQTSMYLCASSPPTGGGQPQHFGDGTRLSIL.

The chain couples TRBV5-1 to TRBJ1-5; 7 bases map to TRBD1. Per germline, CDR1 SGHRS and CDR2 YFSETQ. The CDR3 sequence is 15 residues long. Unmatched junction bases numbered 10, after V lost 5 bases and J lost 5 bases. In nucleotides, the CDR3 is TGCGCCAGCAGGTCGGGGACAGAGACCTATCAGCCCCAGCATTTT. This gives the protein CASRSGTETYQPQHF.

This clone was detected only a few times. The V call is TRBV30, the J call TRBJ2-4; TRBD1 aligns across 12 bases. This CDR3 contains 16 residues. In germline, CDR1 is GTSNPN, CDR2 SVGIG (reference sequence). After removal of 4 bases from V and 9 bases from J, the junction contained 13 bases not matched to a gene. CDR3 sequence: CAWTRRWDRGQSIQYF. The DNA for the CDR3 is TGTGCCTGGACGCGTCGATGGGACAGGGGGCAGAGCATTCAGTACTTC.

This clone appeared a single time. The chain has TRBV5-1 and TRBJ2-5; 8 nucleotides align to TRBD1. This CDR3 contains 17 residues. Trimming at V came to 3 bases and at J to 5 bases, leaving 15 bases not matched to a gene. Germline V gene sequence: CDR1 SGHRS, CDR2 YFSETQ. CDR3: CASSSGGRGRIGETQYF. Written as DNA, the CDR3 is TGCGCCAGCAGCTCCGGAGGCAGGGGGCGCATAGGCGAGACCCAGTACTTC. Drawing the rest from reference TRBV5-1 and TRBJ2-5, the complete variable domain is KAGVTQTPRYLIKTRGQQVTLSCSPISGHRSVSWYQQTPGQGLQFLFEYFSETQRNKGNFPGRFSGRQFSNSRSEMNVSTLELGDSALYLCASSSGGRGRIGETQYFGPGTRLLVL.

The gene calls are TRBV2 and TRBJ1-4; D may be TRBD1 (6 bases). Trimming took off 8 bases at V and 0 bases at J, with 19 bases between the two ends. Germline V gene sequence: CDR1 SNHLY, CDR2 FYNNEI. This CDR3 is built from 17 residues. CDR3 DNA sequence: TGTGCCAGCCGCCGAAGACAGGCATATGCAACTAATGAAAAACTGTTTTTT. Translation: CASRRRQAYATNEKLFF.

J is TRBJ2-7 and V is TRBV6-5; unclear D gene. This CDR3 comprises 12 residues. The germline V and J ends were trimmed by 6 bases and 0 bases, with 6 bases remaining between them. Germline V CDR1 and CDR2: MNHEY, SVGAGI. Written as DNA, the CDR3 is TGTGCCAGCAGCCAGGACTCCTACGAGCAGTACTTC. As protein: CASSQDSYEQYF.

This chain connects TRBV5-1 to TRBJ2-1; no firm D call. CDR3 length: 14 amino acids. The V gene lost 0 bases and the J gene lost 1 base, with 5 bases spanning the gap. Germline-derived CDR1 and CDR2 are SGHRS and YFSETQ. This CDR3 is CASSLDPSYNEQFF. The CDR3 DNA reads as TGCGCCAGCAGCTTGGATCCTTCCTACAATGAGCAGTTCTTC.

The V and J genes are TRBV7-8 and TRBJ1-1; 7 nucleotides match TRBD1. CDR1 and CDR2 (germline): SGHVS, FQNEAQ. The CDR3 runs to 12 residues. The ends lost 6 bases at V and 6 bases at J; junction bases unmatched: 4. Written as DNA, the CDR3 is TGTGCCAGCAGGAACGACAGGGCTGAAGCTTTCTTT. Translated, it gives CASRNDRAEAFF.

This rearrangement joins TRBV14 to TRBJ1-4; D is unclear. CDR1 SGHDN and CDR2 FVKESK come from the germline V gene. Trimming removed 4 bases at V and 7 bases at J, with 7 bases between. The CDR3 spans 12 residues. The CDR3 loop reads CASSRPGEKLFF. The CDR3 DNA reads TGTGCCAGCAGCCGCCCAGGTGAAAAACTGTTTTTT.

This clone was observed a few times. The chain links TRBV10-3 to TRBJ1-2; D may be TRBD1 (5 bases). CDR1 ENHRY and CDR2 SYGVKD come from the germline V gene. V lost 11 bases and J lost 8, with 15 bases in between. The CDR3 runs 11 residues. The CDR3 DNA sequence: TGTGCCGCCTCCGGGGGTGGCGGCTACACCTTC. It encodes CAASGGGGYTF.

The V gene is TRBV28, the J gene TRBJ2-5, with 9 bases aligning to TRBD1. Germline V gene data show CDR1 as MDHEN and CDR2 as SYDVKM. This CDR3 is built from 14 residues. The V gene end was trimmed by 5 bases and the J gene end by 5 bases; junction bases not matched to a gene: 6. The CDR3 sequence: CASSRTGVRETQYF. CDR3 bases: TGTGCCAGCAGTCGGACAGGGGTTAGGGAGACCCAGTACTTC. The whole variable domain, remainder taken from reference TRBV28 and TRBJ2-5, is DVKVTQSSRYLVKRTGEKVFLECVQDMDHENMFWYRQDPGLGLRLIYFSYDVKMKEKGDIPEGYSVSREKKERFSLILESASTNQTSMYLCASSRTGVRETQYFGPGTRLLVL.

The V gene is TRBV18, the J gene TRBJ2-3; D remains unclear. Germline V CDR1 and CDR2: KGHSH, LQKENI. V gave up 3 bases and J gave up 0 bases, with 13 bases separating them. The CDR3 is made up of 16 amino acids. The CDR3 loop reads CASSPWPPTSTDTQYF. The CDR3 DNA is TGTGCCAGCTCACCCTGGCCACCGACTAGCACAGATACGCAGTATTTT.

This chain uses TRBV28 with TRBJ1-3; 7 bases are a match to TRBD1. Germline values: CDR1 MDHEN, CDR2 SYDVKM. The CDR3 loop spans 15 amino acids. V gave up 5 bases and J gave up 2 bases; unmatched junction bases: 6. The CDR3 region is CASSPQTGAGNTIYF. The CDR3, as DNA: TGTGCCAGCAGTCCTCAAACAGGGGCTGGAAACACCATATATTTT.

This rearrangement joins TRBV4-2 to TRBJ1-5; the D gene is possibly TRBD1 (5 bases). The CDR3 is 16 residues long. Trimming pared 0 bases from V and 4 bases from J, leaving 13 bases between. Germline-derived CDR1 and CDR2 are LGHNA and YNFKEQ. CDR3 DNA sequence: TGTGCCAGCAGCCAAGATCCAGGGTCAGCAAATCAGCCCCAGCATTTT. Translated, it gives CASSQDPGSANQPQHF.

V is TRBV5-4 and J is TRBJ1-3, with 7 bases lining up with TRBD1. Germline V lookup: CDR1 SGHNT, CDR2 YYREEE (reference sequence). Trimming at V came to 4 bases and at J to 8 bases, leaving 9 bases not matched to a gene. The CDR3 extends over 14 amino acids. CDR3 sequence reads: CASSPGTVGYTIYF. CDR3 nucleotides: TGTGCCAGCAGCCCCGGGACAGTAGGGTACACCATATATTTT.